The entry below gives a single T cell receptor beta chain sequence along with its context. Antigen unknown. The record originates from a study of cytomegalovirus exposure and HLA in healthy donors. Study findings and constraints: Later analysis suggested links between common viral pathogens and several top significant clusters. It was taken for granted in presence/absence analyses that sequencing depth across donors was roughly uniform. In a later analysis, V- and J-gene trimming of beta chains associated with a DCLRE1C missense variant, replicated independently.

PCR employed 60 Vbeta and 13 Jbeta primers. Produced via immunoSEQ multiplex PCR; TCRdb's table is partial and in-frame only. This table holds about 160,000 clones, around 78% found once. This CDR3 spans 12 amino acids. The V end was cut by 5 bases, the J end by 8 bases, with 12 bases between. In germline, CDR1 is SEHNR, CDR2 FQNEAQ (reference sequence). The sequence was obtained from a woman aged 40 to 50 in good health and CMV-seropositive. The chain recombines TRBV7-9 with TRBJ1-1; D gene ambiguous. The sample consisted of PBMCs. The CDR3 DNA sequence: TGTGCCAGCAGCCCGTCCACGGGGGAAGCTTTCTTT. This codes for CASSPSTGEAFF.